The rows below give T cell receptor beta chains drawn from one sample of a study of OX40 agonist ivuxolimab in advanced cancers. Only in-frame clones appear in the TCRdb table, and some are missing; sequencing was by immunoSEQ multiplex PCR. The sample shows tens of thousands of clones, 85% to 90% of them seen only once. Sample: CD4+ or CD8+ T cells sorted from blood, taken in a trial of the OX40 agonist ivuxolimab. The receptors here all came from an adult with an advanced solid tumor such as melanoma, head and neck, liver or kidney cancer. CDR3s leave out the opening cysteine and the closing phenylalanine or tryptophan. Each record gives: V gene, J gene, CDR3 protein.

v_call: TRBV18
j_call: TRBJ1-5
cdr3_aa: ASSPRGGTSNQPQH

v_call: TRBV19
j_call: TRBJ2-7
cdr3_aa: ASSIVGGYEQY

v_call: TRBV7-9
j_call: TRBJ2-1
cdr3_aa: ASSSPFSGYNEQF

v_call: TRBV6-1
j_call: TRBJ2-2
cdr3_aa: ASSEEGGTGELF

v_call: TRBV5-6
j_call: TRBJ1-2
cdr3_aa: ASSARRLYGYT

v_call: TRBV29-1
j_call: TRBJ1-5
cdr3_aa: SAGGAGGNQPQH

v_call: TRBV27
j_call: TRBJ1-4
cdr3_aa: ASSLDRLSEKLF

v_call: TRBV7-2
j_call: TRBJ1-5
cdr3_aa: ASSPDGQPQH

v_call: TRBV19
j_call: TRBJ2-7
cdr3_aa: ASSISGTGGNYEQY

v_call: TRBV7-9
j_call: TRBJ2-3
cdr3_aa: ASSPLAGGFY

v_call: TRBV6-6
j_call: TRBJ1-6
cdr3_aa: ASGPRNSPLH

v_call: TRBV19
j_call: TRBJ2-1
cdr3_aa: ASSRTRSYNEQF

v_call: TRBV5-1
j_call: TRBJ1-2
cdr3_aa: ASSEGQGRGYT

v_call: TRBV19
j_call: TRBJ2-6
cdr3_aa: ASSRQTGAISGANVLT

v_call: TRBV6-5
j_call: TRBJ2-4
cdr3_aa: ASSQDGLLQY

v_call: TRBV19
j_call: TRBJ2-3
cdr3_aa: ASNREGTDTQY

v_call: TRBV5-1
j_call: TRBJ1-2
cdr3_aa: ASTYGTDYGYT

v_call: TRBV9
j_call: TRBJ2-1
cdr3_aa: ASSGSTSLGGNEQF

v_call: TRBV5-4
j_call: TRBJ2-5
cdr3_aa: ASSPGGRQETQY

v_call: TRBV29-1
j_call: TRBJ1-1
cdr3_aa: SVEDLGGNEAF

v_call: TRBV5-4
j_call: TRBJ1-1
cdr3_aa: ASSLEGRGTNTEAF

v_call: TRBV19
j_call: TRBJ1-6
cdr3_aa: ASSMAGYYSPLH

v_call: TRBV5-1
j_call: TRBJ2-1
cdr3_aa: ASSLARGDYNEQF

v_call: TRBV9
j_call: TRBJ2-3
cdr3_aa: ASNRGRGINTQY

v_call: TRBV7-2
j_call: TRBJ1-6
cdr3_aa: ASRGGASSYNSPLH

v_call: TRBV5-5
j_call: TRBJ2-2
cdr3_aa: ASSLFGGSNTGELF

v_call: TRBV7-6
j_call: TRBJ1-1
cdr3_aa: ASSLVRGGEAF

v_call: TRBV7-9
j_call: TRBJ2-7
cdr3_aa: ASSLISGGSYEQY

v_call: TRBV5-1
j_call: TRBJ2-6
cdr3_aa: ASSPEGSGANVLT

v_call: TRBV19
j_call: TRBJ1-2
cdr3_aa: ASSIGNGYGYT

v_call: TRBV4-2
j_call: TRBJ1-1
cdr3_aa: ASSLDTNTEAF

v_call: TRBV7-8
j_call: TRBJ1-5
cdr3_aa: ASSLLGFSNQPQH

v_call: TRBV5-1
j_call: TRBJ2-5
cdr3_aa: ASSLDPSGETQY

v_call: TRBV5-6
j_call: TRBJ1-4
cdr3_aa: ASGVKGEKLF

v_call: TRBV7-2
j_call: TRBJ2-7
cdr3_aa: ASSSHRSSYEQY

v_call: TRBV11-2
j_call: TRBJ2-4
cdr3_aa: ASSKKRTVLAKNIQY

v_call: TRBV7-9
j_call: TRBJ2-6
cdr3_aa: ASRGSLYSGANVLT

v_call: TRBV5-1
j_call: TRBJ1-1
cdr3_aa: ASSSGTENTEAF

v_call: TRBV11-2
j_call: TRBJ1-2
cdr3_aa: ASSFDYYGYT

v_call: TRBV5-1
j_call: TRBJ2-3
cdr3_aa: ASSVGGLDTDTQY

v_call: TRBV5-1
j_call: TRBJ2-1
cdr3_aa: ASSLTRPSSYNEQF

v_call: TRBV29-1
j_call: TRBJ1-2
cdr3_aa: SVEDLQGGPIAGGYT

v_call: TRBV11-2
j_call: TRBJ1-4
cdr3_aa: ASSPDRFGEKLF

v_call: TRBV9
j_call: TRBJ2-1
cdr3_aa: ASSVAGPSSYNEQF

v_call: TRBV6-1
j_call: TRBJ2-2
cdr3_aa: ASSERNRGGTGELF

v_call: TRBV7-9
j_call: TRBJ1-1
cdr3_aa: ASSFDSNTEAF

v_call: TRBV5-8
j_call: TRBJ1-5
cdr3_aa: ASSQGQGHQRQH